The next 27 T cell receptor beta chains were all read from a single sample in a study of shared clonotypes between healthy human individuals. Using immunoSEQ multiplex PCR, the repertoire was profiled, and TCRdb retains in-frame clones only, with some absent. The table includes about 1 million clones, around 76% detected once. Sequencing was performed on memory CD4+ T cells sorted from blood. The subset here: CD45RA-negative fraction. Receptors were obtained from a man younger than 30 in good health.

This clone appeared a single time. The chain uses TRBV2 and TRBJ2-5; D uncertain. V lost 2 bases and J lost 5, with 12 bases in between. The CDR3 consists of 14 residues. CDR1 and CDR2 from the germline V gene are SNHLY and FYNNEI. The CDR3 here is CASSEPIGAETQYF. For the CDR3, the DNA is TGTGCCAGCAGTGAACCCATAGGTGCGGAGACCCAGTACTTC.

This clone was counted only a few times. The DNA for the CDR3 is TGCGCCAGCGCCGGGACAGCAACTAATGAAAAACTGTTTTTT. This gives the protein CASAGTATNEKLFF. V gene TRBV5-1 combines with J gene TRBJ1-4; 7 positions agree with TRBD1. The V gene end was trimmed by 7 bases and the J gene end by 0 bases; junction bases not matched to a gene: 3. CDR1 is SGHRS and CDR2 is YFSETQ in the germline V gene. This CDR3 region has 14 residues.

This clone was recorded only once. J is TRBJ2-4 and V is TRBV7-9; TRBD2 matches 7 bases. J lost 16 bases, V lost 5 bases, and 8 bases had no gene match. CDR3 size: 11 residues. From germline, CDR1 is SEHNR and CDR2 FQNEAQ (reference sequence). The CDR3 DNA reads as TGTGCCAGCAGCCCCCCGGGACTACTCTACTTC. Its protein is CASSPPGLLYF.

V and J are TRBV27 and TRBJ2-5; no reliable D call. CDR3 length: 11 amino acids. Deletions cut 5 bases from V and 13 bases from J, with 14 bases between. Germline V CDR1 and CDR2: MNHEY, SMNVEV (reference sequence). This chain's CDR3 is CASSLQNTWYF. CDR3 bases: TGTGCCAGCAGTCTTCAAAATACGTGGTACTTC.

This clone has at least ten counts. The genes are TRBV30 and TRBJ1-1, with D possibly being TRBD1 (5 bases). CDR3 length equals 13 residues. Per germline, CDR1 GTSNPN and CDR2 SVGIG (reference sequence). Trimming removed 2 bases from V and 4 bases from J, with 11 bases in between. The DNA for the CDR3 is TGTGCCTGGAGTTCCGGGACGACCACTGAAGCTTTCTTT. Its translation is CAWSSGTTTEAFF.

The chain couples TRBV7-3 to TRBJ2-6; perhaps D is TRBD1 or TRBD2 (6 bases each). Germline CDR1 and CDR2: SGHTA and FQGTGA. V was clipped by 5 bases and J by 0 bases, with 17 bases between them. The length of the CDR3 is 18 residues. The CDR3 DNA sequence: TGTGCCAGCAGCCCCAGTAAAGGGGGGAGCTCTGGGGCCAACGTCCTGACTTTC. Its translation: CASSPSKGGSSGANVLTF.

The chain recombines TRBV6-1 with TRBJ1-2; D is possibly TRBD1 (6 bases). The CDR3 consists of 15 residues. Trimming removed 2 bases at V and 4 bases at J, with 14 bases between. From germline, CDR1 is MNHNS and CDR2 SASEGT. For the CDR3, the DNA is TGTGCCAGCAGTGAAAGAGTGGGGGGCGTCTATGGCTACACCTTC. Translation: CASSERVGGVYGYTF.

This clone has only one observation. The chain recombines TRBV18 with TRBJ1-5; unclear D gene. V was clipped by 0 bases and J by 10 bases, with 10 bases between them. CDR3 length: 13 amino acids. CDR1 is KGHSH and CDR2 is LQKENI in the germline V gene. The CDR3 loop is CASSPPSGGPQHF. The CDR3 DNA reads TGTGCCAGCTCACCACCGTCGGGAGGCCCCCAGCATTTT.

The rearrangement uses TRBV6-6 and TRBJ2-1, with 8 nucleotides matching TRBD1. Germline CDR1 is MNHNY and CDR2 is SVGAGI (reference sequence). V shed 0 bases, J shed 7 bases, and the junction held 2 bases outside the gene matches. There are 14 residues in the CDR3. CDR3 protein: CASSYSRGPNEQFF. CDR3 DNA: TGTGCCAGCAGTTACTCCAGGGGGCCTAATGAGCAGTTCTTC.

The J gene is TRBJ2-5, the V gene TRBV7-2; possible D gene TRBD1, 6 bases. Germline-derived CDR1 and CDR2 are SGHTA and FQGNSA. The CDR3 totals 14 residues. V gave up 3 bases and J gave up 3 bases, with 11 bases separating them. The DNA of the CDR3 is TGTGCCAGCAGCTTGAGGACAGTAAAAGAGACCCAGTACTTC. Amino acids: CASSLRTVKETQYF.

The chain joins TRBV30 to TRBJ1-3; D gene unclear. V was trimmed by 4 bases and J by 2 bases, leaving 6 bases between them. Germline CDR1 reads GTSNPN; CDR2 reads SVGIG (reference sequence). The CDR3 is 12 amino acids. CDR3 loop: CAWKVAGNTIYF. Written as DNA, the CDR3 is TGTGCCTGGAAAGTGGCTGGAAACACCATATATTTT. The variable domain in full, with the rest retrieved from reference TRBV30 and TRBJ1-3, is SQTIHQWPATLVQPVGSPLSLECTVEGTSNPNLYWYRQAAGRGLQLLFYSVGIGQISSEVPQNLSASRPQDRQFILSSKKLLLSDSGFYLCAWKVAGNTIYFGEGSWLTVV.

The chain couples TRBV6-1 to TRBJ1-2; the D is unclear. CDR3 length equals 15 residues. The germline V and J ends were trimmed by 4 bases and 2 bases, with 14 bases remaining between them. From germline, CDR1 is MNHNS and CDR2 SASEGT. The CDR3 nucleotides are TGTGCCAGCAGTGTTCCAGGTGTCCCCAACTATGGCTACACCTTC. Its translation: CASSVPGVPNYGYTF.

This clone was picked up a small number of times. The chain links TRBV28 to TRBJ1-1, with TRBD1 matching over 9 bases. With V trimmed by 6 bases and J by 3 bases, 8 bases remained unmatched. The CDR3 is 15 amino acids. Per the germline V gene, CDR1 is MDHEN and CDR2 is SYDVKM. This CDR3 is CASSAGDRGYTEAFF. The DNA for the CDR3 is TGTGCCAGCAGCGCAGGAGACAGGGGGTACACTGAAGCTTTCTTT.

The CDR3 loop reads CASSPERSSNTEAFF. CDR3 sequence (DNA): TGCGCCAGCAGCCCCGAGCGGTCTTCAAACACTGAAGCTTTCTTT. This chain links TRBV5-1 with TRBJ1-1; D unclear. From germline, CDR1 is SGHRS and CDR2 YFSETQ. CDR3 length equals 15 residues. The V gene lost 4 bases and the J gene lost 2 bases, with 15 bases spanning the gap.

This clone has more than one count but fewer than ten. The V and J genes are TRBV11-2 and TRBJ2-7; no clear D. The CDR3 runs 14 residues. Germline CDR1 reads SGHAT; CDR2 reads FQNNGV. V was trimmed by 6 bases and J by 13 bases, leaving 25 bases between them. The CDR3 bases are TGTGCCAGCAGGTCCGGGTCTCCAGTACCATACACCTACTTC. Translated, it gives CASRSGSPVPYTYF.

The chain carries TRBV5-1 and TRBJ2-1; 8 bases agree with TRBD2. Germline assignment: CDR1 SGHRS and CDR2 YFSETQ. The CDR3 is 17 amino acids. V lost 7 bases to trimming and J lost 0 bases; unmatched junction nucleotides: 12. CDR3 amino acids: CASRGGSGTTSYNEQFF. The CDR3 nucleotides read TGCGCCAGCCGAGGGGGTAGCGGGACCACCTCCTACAATGAGCAGTTCTTC.

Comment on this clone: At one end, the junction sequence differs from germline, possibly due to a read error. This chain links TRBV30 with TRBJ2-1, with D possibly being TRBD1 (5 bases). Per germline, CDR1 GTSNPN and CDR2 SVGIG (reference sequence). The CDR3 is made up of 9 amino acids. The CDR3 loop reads CAWGASRLF. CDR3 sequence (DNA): TGTGCCTGGGGGGCTAGTCGGCTCTTC.

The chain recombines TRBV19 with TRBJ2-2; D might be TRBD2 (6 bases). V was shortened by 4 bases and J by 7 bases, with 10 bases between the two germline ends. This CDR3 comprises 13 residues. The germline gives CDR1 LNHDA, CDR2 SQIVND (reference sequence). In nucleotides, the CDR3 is TGTGCCAGTAGTACGGGACTGGTCGGGGAGCTGTTTTTT. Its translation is CASSTGLVGELFF. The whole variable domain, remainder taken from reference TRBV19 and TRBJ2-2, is DGGITQSPKYLFRKEGQNVTLSCEQNLNHDAMYWYRQDPGQGLRLIYYSQIVNDFQKGDIAEGYSVSREKKESFPLTVTSAQKNPTAFYLCASSTGLVGELFFGEGSRLTVL.

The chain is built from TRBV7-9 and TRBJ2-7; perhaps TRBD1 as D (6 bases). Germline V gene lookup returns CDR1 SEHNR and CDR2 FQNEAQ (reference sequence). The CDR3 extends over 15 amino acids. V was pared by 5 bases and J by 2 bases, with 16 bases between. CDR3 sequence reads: CASSTSQGNPYEQYF. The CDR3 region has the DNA TGTGCCAGCAGCACATCTCAGGGGAACCCCTACGAGCAGTACTTC.

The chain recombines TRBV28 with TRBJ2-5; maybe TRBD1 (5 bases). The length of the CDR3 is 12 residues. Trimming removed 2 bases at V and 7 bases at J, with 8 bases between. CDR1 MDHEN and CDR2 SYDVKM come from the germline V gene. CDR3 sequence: CASSLLGRTQYF. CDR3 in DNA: TGTGCCAGCAGTTTACTGGGGCGGACCCAGTACTTC. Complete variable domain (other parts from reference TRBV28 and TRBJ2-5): DVKVTQSSRYLVKRTGEKVFLECVQDMDHENMFWYRQDPGLGLRLIYFSYDVKMKEKGDIPEGYSVSREKKERFSLILESASTNQTSMYLCASSLLGRTQYFGPGTRLLVL.

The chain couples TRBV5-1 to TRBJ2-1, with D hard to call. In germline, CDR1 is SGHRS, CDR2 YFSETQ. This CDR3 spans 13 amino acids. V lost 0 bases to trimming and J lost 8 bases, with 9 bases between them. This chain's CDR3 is CASSLDRRDEQFF. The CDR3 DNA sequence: TGCGCCAGCAGCTTGGACAGACGGGATGAGCAGTTCTTC.

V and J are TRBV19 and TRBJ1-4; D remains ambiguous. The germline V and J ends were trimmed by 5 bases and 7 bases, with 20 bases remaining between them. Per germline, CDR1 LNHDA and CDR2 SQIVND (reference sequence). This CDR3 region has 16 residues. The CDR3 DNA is TGTGCCAGTAGTTCCAGGACCGCGACTTACTCTGAAAAACTGTTTTTT. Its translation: CASSSRTATYSEKLFF.

The CDR3, as DNA: TGTGCCAGCAGTGAAGAAGGGAATTCACCCCTCCACTTT. Amino acids: CASSEEGNSPLHF. The chain is built from TRBV2 and TRBJ1-6, with D unresolved. CDR1 is SNHLY, CDR2 FYNNEI, per germline. With 1 base removed from V and 7 bases from J, the gap between germline ends came to 5 bases. The CDR3 spans 13 residues.

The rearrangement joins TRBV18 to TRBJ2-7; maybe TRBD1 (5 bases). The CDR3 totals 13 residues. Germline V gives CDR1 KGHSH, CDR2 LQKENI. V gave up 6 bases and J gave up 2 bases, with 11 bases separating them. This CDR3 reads CASSTAQAYEQYF. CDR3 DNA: TGTGCCAGCTCGACCGCACAGGCCTACGAGCAGTACTTC. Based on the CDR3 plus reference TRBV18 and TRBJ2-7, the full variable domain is NAGVMQNPRHLVRRRGQEARLRCSPMKGHSHVYWYRQLPEEGLKFMVYLQKENIIDESGMPKERFSAEFPKEGPSILRIQQVVRGDSAAYFCASSTAQAYEQYFGPGTRLTVT.

CDR3 sequence reads: CASSPQTGGKPGTEAFF. CDR3 nucleotide sequence: TGCGCCAGCAGCCCTCAGACAGGGGGAAAACCGGGCACTGAAGCTTTCTTT. The chain is built from TRBV5-1 and TRBJ1-1; TRBD1 agrees at 9 bases. The CDR3 covers 17 residues. Per the germline V gene, CDR1 is SGHRS and CDR2 is YFSETQ. Trimming at V came to 4 bases and at J to 4 bases, leaving 14 bases not matched to a gene.

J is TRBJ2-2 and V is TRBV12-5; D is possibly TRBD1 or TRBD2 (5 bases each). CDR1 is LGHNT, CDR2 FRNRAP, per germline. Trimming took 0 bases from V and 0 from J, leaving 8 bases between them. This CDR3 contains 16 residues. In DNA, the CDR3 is TGTGCTAGTGGTTTGGTACTGGGACCGAACACCGGGGAGCTGTTTTTT. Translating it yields CASGLVLGPNTGELFF.

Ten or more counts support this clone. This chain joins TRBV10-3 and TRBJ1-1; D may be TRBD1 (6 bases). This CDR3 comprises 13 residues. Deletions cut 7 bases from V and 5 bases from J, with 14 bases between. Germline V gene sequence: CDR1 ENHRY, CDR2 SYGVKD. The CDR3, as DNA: TGTGCCATCACCTACCAACAGGGAACTGAAGCTTTCTTT. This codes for CAITYQQGTEAFF.